The 15 T cell receptor beta chains below all came from one sample that was sequenced in a study of T cell clonality in common variable immunodeficiency. Study-wide results and limits: Fewer deletions and N-nucleotide insertions were reportedly seen in common variable immunodeficiency TCR beta sequences.

Profiling relied on immunoSEQ multiplex PCR, and the TCRdb table lists in-frame clones only, not all of them. Singletons are absent from the sample, which has over 30,000 clones. For these receptors, no antigen is known. Specimen: peripheral blood mononuclear cells. These receptor sequences come from a human donor with common variable immunodeficiency.

This clone occurred many times. Read data end 3 residues before the CDR3 end; the end is taken from the germline J gene. The genes are TRBV15 and TRBJ2-1; 7 nucleotides agree with TRBD2. CDR1 is LNHNV and CDR2 is YYDKDF in the germline V gene (reference sequence). This CDR3 contains 16 residues. The V gene end was trimmed by 0 bases and the J gene end by 8 bases; junction bases not matched to a gene: 10. The CDR3 here is CATSRDHAGVSDEQFF. The sequenced part of the CDR3 DNA is TGTGCCACCAGCAGAGATCACGCGGGAGTCTCGGATGAG. The whole variable domain, remainder taken from reference TRBV15 and TRBJ2-1, is DAMVIQNPRYQVTQFGKPVTLSCSQTLNHNVMYWYQQKSSQAPKLLFHYYDKDFNNEADTPDNFQSRRPNTSFCFLDIRSPGLGDTAMYLCATSRDHAGVSDEQFFGPGTRLTVL.

As regards this clone: The CDR3 end falls 3 residues outside the read, so it is completed with the germline J gene. The rearrangement uses TRBV19 and TRBJ1-1; possibly TRBD1 for D (5 bases). In germline, CDR1 is LNHDA, CDR2 SQIVND (reference sequence). The V and J ends lost 5 bases and 2 bases respectively, with 9 bases between them. The CDR3 totals 13 residues. The CDR3 loop reads CASSLWGNTEAFF. The covered CDR3 bases are TGTGCCAGTAGTCTTTGGGGCAACACTGAA.

This clone was seen only a few times. The CDR3 goes on 3 residues after the read ends, and that part is filled in from the germline J gene. The rearrangement links TRBV7-6 to TRBJ2-3, with 9 bases lining up with TRBD2. Trimming removed 1 base from V and 0 bases from J; junction bases left unmatched: 5. CDR1 is SGHVS, CDR2 FNYEAQ, per germline. The CDR3 contains 17 residues. CDR3 sequence: CASSLGTGTSSTDTQYF. The DNA read from the CDR3 is TGTGCCAGCAGCTTAGGAACTGGGACTAGCAGCACAGATACG.

In its sample, this clone was seen many times. The CDR3 end falls 3 residues outside the read, so it is completed with the germline J gene. V gene TRBV5-1 combines with J gene TRBJ2-1, with TRBD2 matching over 8 bases. The germline V gene encodes CDR1 SGHRS and CDR2 YFSETQ. Trimming took 4 bases from V and 6 from J; bases not matched to a gene: 9. CDR3 length equals 15 residues. The sequenced CDR3 bases are TGCGCCAGCAGCCCCAGCGGGAGCGGTCTCAATGAG. Residues: CASSPSGSGLNE. The full CDR3 sequence reads CASSPSGSGLNEQFF.

The sample holds many counts of this clone. The DNA ends 3 residues before the CDR3 does, and the rest of the CDR3 is filled in from the germline J gene. V is TRBV19 and J is TRBJ2-1, with D possibly TRBD1 on 5 matching bases. Germline V gene sequence: CDR1 LNHDA, CDR2 SQIVND (reference sequence). The V gene lost 2 bases and the J gene lost 1 base, with 12 bases spanning the gap. The CDR3 loop spans 16 amino acids. The CDR3 bases that were read are TGTGCCAGTAGTATATCTAGGGGTAGGTCCTACAATGAG. As protein: CASSISRGRSYNE. From start to end, the CDR3 is CASSISRGRSYNEQFF.

This clone turned up a few times. The read is 3 residues too short to cover the CDR3 end, so that end is filled in from the germline J gene. Other DNA sequences of this sample code for an identical CDR3. This chain uses TRBV19 with TRBJ2-7, with 9 nucleotides matching TRBD2. This CDR3 region has 16 residues. V lost 4 bases, J lost 3 bases, and 10 bases stayed unmatched. Per the germline V gene, CDR1 is LNHDA and CDR2 is SQIVND (reference sequence). The CDR3 DNA, read in part, is TGTGCCAGTAGTAGAAGCGGGACTAGCACAAACTACGAG. This codes for CASSRSGTSTNYE. The full CDR3 protein reads CASSRSGTSTNYEQYF.

In its sample, this clone was seen many times. The read terminates 3 residues before the CDR3 end, so the remaining end is supplied by the germline J gene. The rearrangement joins TRBV5-1 to TRBJ1-1; TRBD1 is a possible D gene (5 bases). The germline CDR1 and CDR2 sequences are SGHRS and YFSETQ. V was clipped by 0 bases and J by 7 bases, with 10 bases between them. The CDR3 has 13 amino acids. The CDR3 spells CASSLDRPNEAFF. Incomplete CDR3 DNA: TGCGCCAGCAGCTTGGACAGGCCCAATGAA. The full variable domain, completed using reference TRBV5-1 and TRBJ1-1, is KAGVTQTPRYLIKTRGQQVTLSCSPISGHRSVSWYQQTPGQGLQFLFEYFSETQRNKGNFPGRFSGRQFSNSRSEMNVSTLELGDSALYLCASSLDRPNEAFFGQGTRLTVV.

CDR3 bases read: TGCAGTGCTAGAGCGCAGGTACTGACTGAA. Translating it yields CSARAQVLTE. From start to end, the CDR3 is CSARAQVLTEAFF. The chain has TRBV20-1 and TRBJ1-1; D not resolved. The read gets to within 3 residues of the CDR3 end, and the germline J gene fills in the rest. Per the germline V gene, CDR1 is DFQATT and CDR2 is SNEGSKA (reference sequence). V was trimmed by 1 base and J by 5 bases, leaving 11 bases between them. The CDR3 has 13 residues.

This clone has more than one count but fewer than ten. The DNA ends 3 residues before the CDR3 does, and the rest of the CDR3 is filled in from the germline J gene. The chain combines TRBV11-3 with TRBJ2-5, with 11 bases aligning to TRBD2. The germline V gene encodes CDR1 SGHNT and CDR2 YENEEA. The CDR3 loop spans 15 amino acids. The V segment lost 8 bases and the J segment 1 base; nucleotides outside the gene matches: 6. This CDR3 is CASQRGLAVQETQYF. CDR3 DNA (partial): TGTGCCAGCCAGAGGGGACTAGCGGTCCAAGAGACC.

With respect to this clone: The sequenced fragment ends 3 residues before the CDR3 boundary, so the rest is inferred from the germline J gene. This chain uses TRBV7-2 with TRBJ2-5; TRBD2 agrees at 11 bases. V shed 8 bases and J 3 bases; nucleotides not matched to a gene: 5. This CDR3 spans 14 amino acids. CDR1 is SGHTA and CDR2 is FQGNSA in the germline V gene. The CDR3 loop is CASGRLAGKETQYF. The CDR3 bases that were read are TGTGCCAGCGGTCGACTAGCGGGGAAAGAGACC.

As concerns this clone: The read comes to an end 3 residues before the CDR3 does, leaving the germline J gene to fill in the end. The chain couples TRBV2 to TRBJ2-1, with 8 bases fitting TRBD1. The V gene's germline CDR1 is SNHLY and CDR2 FYNNEI. V was pared by 6 bases and J by 3 bases, with 7 bases of the junction left unmatched. The CDR3 loop spans 15 amino acids. The part of the CDR3 DNA that was read is TGTGCCAGCAGCCCTTTTGGACAGGGCTACAATGAG. It is translated as CASSPFGQGYNE. The whole CDR3 protein is CASSPFGQGYNEQFF.

This clone was counted between two and nine times. The CDR3 end falls 3 residues outside the read, so it is completed with the germline J gene. V is TRBV11-2 and J is TRBJ2-1; tentative D call: TRBD2 (5 bases). CDR1 is SGHAT, CDR2 FQNNGV, per germline. The CDR3 has 14 amino acids. Trimming left V 3 bases short and J 9 bases short, with 15 bases between. The sequenced part of the CDR3 DNA is TGTGCCAGCAGCTTGGTACTAGGCCGAGGTGAG. It translates to CASSLVLGRGE. The entire CDR3 protein is CASSLVLGRGEQFF.

This clone was seen at least ten times. The read is 3 residues too short to cover the CDR3 end, so that end is filled in from the germline J gene. The chain is built from TRBV7-9 and TRBJ1-4, with D unclear. The CDR3 covers 15 residues. V shed 3 bases and J shed 8 bases, with 16 bases lying between them. Germline lookup yields CDR1 SEHNR and CDR2 FQNEAQ (reference sequence). The sequenced CDR3 bases are TGTGCCAGCAGCTTTCAGCGGGGTTCTGAGGAAAAA. Translation gives CASSFQRGSEEK. The CDR3, in full, reads CASSFQRGSEEKLFF.

This clone was counted ten times or more. The missing CDR3 end, 3 residues past where the read stops, is filled in from the germline J gene. The genes are TRBV19 and TRBJ1-5, with D possibly TRBD1 on 6 matching bases. The germline CDR1 and CDR2 sequences are LNHDA and SQIVND (reference sequence). V lost 3 bases and J 3 bases, leaving 15 bases between the germline ends. This CDR3 comprises 16 residues. CDR3 DNA, as far as it was read: TGTGCCAGTAGTATCGGGGTCTCAGGGGTCAATCAGCCC. Protein: CASSIGVSGVNQP. The entire CDR3 reads CASSIGVSGVNQPQHF.

This clone was seen at least ten times. The read terminates 3 residues before the CDR3 end, so the remaining end is supplied by the germline J gene. This chain connects TRBV7-9 to TRBJ1-2, with D unresolved. This CDR3 has 14 residues. V dropped 1 base and J dropped 6 bases, with 12 bases sitting between them. In germline, CDR1 is SEHNR, CDR2 FQNEAQ (reference sequence). The covered CDR3 bases are TGTGCCAGCAGCTTAGGGAGTGGGCGGGATGGC. This sequence encodes CASSLGSGRDG. In full, the CDR3 is CASSLGSGRDGYTF. Using reference TRBV7-9 and TRBJ1-2 for the parts outside the CDR3, the full variable domain is DTGVSQNPRHKITKRGQNVTFRCDPISEHNRLYWYRQTLGQGPEFLTYFQNEAQLEKSRLLSDRFSAERPKGSFSTLEIQRTEQGDSAMYLCASSLGSGRDGYTFGSGTRLTVV.